This TCR beta chain emerged from a study of cytomegalovirus exposure and HLA in healthy donors. Both 60 Vbeta primers and 13 Jbeta primers went into the PCR. Repertoires were generated with immunoSEQ multiplex PCR, while TCRdb's copy carries only in-frame clones and drops some. The repertoire holds tens of thousands of clones, with approximately 67% as singletons. Notes on this clone: The antigen is unknown.

The ends were cut back, 0 bases at V and 2 bases at J, with 5 bases in the middle. The CDR3 runs to 13 residues. Germline-derived CDR1 and CDR2 are SGHRS and YFSETQ. Overall study findings and caveats: The study listed some 160 cytomegalovirus-associated TCR beta chains. Sequencing artifact likely explains a cluster of highly shared sequence variants.

The sequenced material came from PBMCs. The chain carries TRBV5-1 and TRBJ1-1; D call uncertain. This TCR was sampled from a young man in good health and CMV-seronegative. CDR3 sequence (DNA): TGCGCCAGCAGCTTGGGCGGAAACACTGAAGCTTTCTTT. Its protein product is CASSLGGNTEAFF.